Presented here are 11 T cell receptor beta chains from one specimen sequenced in a study of vaccination and CD4 T cells after COVID-19. Cultured CD4+ T-cell DNA underwent Oncomine TCR Beta short-read sequencing. TCRdb passed the PCR reads through MiXCR, listing each CDR3 protein once. The sample includes around 5,900 distinct CDR3 sequences, around 44% seen only once; the top ten take under 14%. Treatment: approximately nine-day PBMC culture with coronavirus spike peptide pools or control peptides (ViraFEST assay). Their target antigens are unknown. Sequencing was performed on CD4+ T cells from blood, cultured in vitro. The source is a human donor who had recovered from COVID-19.

The chain is built from TRBV20-1 and TRBJ1-3; the match to TRBD1 covers 8 bases. The CDR3 has 13 amino acids. Trimming removed 6 bases from V and 8 bases from J; junction bases left unmatched: 9. From germline, CDR1 is DFQATT and CDR2 SNEGSKA (reference sequence). In nucleotides, the CDR3 is TGCAGTGCCGTGGGGACAGGCCAGGACACCATATATTTT. This sequence encodes CSAVGTGQDTIYF.

The J gene is TRBJ2-7, the V gene TRBV10-3, with a possible D match to TRBD2 (6 bases). There are 13 residues in the CDR3. Trimming cost V 5 bases and J 4 bases, with 12 bases left between them. CDR1 and CDR2 from the germline V gene are ENHRY and SYGVKD. The CDR3, as DNA: TGTGCCATCAGTAGTCCAGCGGGTTACGAGCAGTACTTC. Translation: CAISSPAGYEQYF.

The chain recombines TRBV20-1 with TRBJ1-1, with a weak D call TRBD1 (5 bases). Trimming left V 5 bases short and J 0 bases short, with 10 bases between. Looked up from germline, CDR1 is DFQATT and CDR2 is SNEGSKA (reference sequence). The CDR3 runs to 13 residues. CDR3 nucleotide sequence: TGCAGTGCTCCCCGGGGGGTGAACACTGAAGCTTTCTTT. Protein: CSAPRGVNTEAFF.

This sequence joins TRBV6-5 and TRBJ2-5; possible D gene TRBD1, 5 bases. This CDR3 comprises 14 residues. Germline V gives CDR1 MNHEY, CDR2 SVGAGI. V lost 2 bases to trimming and J lost 7 bases, with 14 bases between them. The CDR3 DNA follows: TGTGCCAGCAGTTACCCGATCAGGGCATGGACCCAGTACTTC. It specifies CASSYPIRAWTQYF.

This chain joins TRBV7-2 and TRBJ1-2, with D perhaps TRBD1 (5 bases). CDR1 and CDR2 (germline): SGHTA, FQGNSA. Trimming removed 5 bases at V and 6 bases at J, with 19 bases between. The CDR3 length is 15 residues. CDR3 nucleotides: TGTGCCAGCAGCCTACAGGCCGGAGCTCGGGATGGCTACACCTTC. It codes for CASSLQAGARDGYTF.

This clonotype appeared a few times. This chain uses TRBV20-1 with TRBJ2-5, with a weak D call TRBD2 (5 bases). V was cut by 0 bases and J by 7 bases, with 12 bases left in between. Germline CDR1 reads DFQATT; CDR2 reads SNEGSKA (reference sequence). The CDR3 is 13 amino acids. The CDR3 loop is CSARDDYLGTQYF. CDR3 DNA: TGCAGTGCTAGAGACGACTACCTCGGGACCCAGTACTTC.

There are a few counts of this clonotype. V gene TRBV20-1 combines with J gene TRBJ1-1; D is perhaps TRBD1 (5 bases). In germline, CDR1 is DFQATT, CDR2 SNEGSKA (reference sequence). The CDR3 loop spans 12 amino acids. V dropped 3 bases and J dropped 7 bases, with 12 bases sitting between them. This chain's CDR3 is CSASSGTYEAFF. As DNA, the CDR3 is TGCAGTGCTAGTTCAGGGACCTATGAAGCTTTCTTT.

The CDR3 DNA follows: TGTGCCAGCAGCTCAGTGAACACTGAAGCTTTCTTT. This sequence encodes CASSSVNTEAFF. The chain employs TRBV7-2 and TRBJ1-1; D ambiguous. The CDR3 has 12 residues. Germline CDR1 is SGHTA and CDR2 is FQGNSA. The ends were cut back, 4 bases at V and 0 bases at J, with 3 bases in the middle.

The rearrangement uses TRBV7-2 and TRBJ2-7; maybe TRBD2 (5 bases). Germline V gene sequence: CDR1 SGHTA, CDR2 FQGNSA. Trimming removed 5 bases from V and 3 bases from J, with 11 bases in between. The CDR3 loop spans 13 amino acids. CDR3 loop: CASSRRTDYEQYF. CDR3 coding DNA: TGTGCCAGCAGCCGACGGACTGACTACGAGCAGTACTTC.

This chain uses TRBV25-1 with TRBJ1-6, with 8 bases identical to TRBD1. Trimming removed 3 bases from V and 11 bases from J; junction bases left unmatched: 9. Germline assignment: CDR1 MGHDK and CDR2 SYGVNS. The CDR3 runs 15 residues. The CDR3 region has the DNA TGTGCCAGCAGTGACGGGGACAGGTTTGGTGCACCCCTCCACTTT. Encoded protein: CASSDGDRFGAPLHF.

The chain carries TRBV7-2 and TRBJ2-7; 8 positions match TRBD1. J gave up 3 bases and V 4 bases, and 5 bases lay outside the gene matches. The V gene's germline CDR1 is SGHTA and CDR2 FQGNSA. The CDR3 is 14 amino acids. The CDR3 protein is CASSSTGVGYEQYF. The CDR3 bases are TGTGCCAGCAGCTCGACAGGGGTCGGCTACGAGCAGTACTTC.